These T cell receptor beta chains were read from a single sample in a study of blood T cells in healthy people across ages. MiXCR was run by TCRdb on the 5' RACE reads, yielding one entry per CDR3 protein. In the table there are 700,000 or so distinct CDR3 sequences, about 20% of which are singletons. Sequencing was done on a sample of blood. The receptors here all came from a man in his 70s in good health. CDR3s include the opening cysteine and the closing phenylalanine or tryptophan. A D gene is named only where the DNA matches it firmly. Not every row has a clone size; where given, it reads once, few, many or a size class.

d_call	v_call	clone_size	j_call	cdr3_nt	cdr3_aa
TRBD2	TRBV3-1	NA	TRBJ2-7	TGTGCCAGCAGCCAAGGACTAGCGAGCTCCTACGAGCAGTACTTC	CASSQGLASSYEQYF
TRBD2	TRBV7-3	many	TRBJ2-3	TGTGCCAGCAGCTTAAAAGCGGGGGAGGTAGATACGCAGTATTTT	CASSLKAGEVDTQYF
NA	TRBV10-3	few	TRBJ2-5	TGTGCCATCAGTGAACGGCTTGCTGTCCAGGAGACCCAGTACTTC	CAISERLAVQETQYF
NA	TRBV19	once	TRBJ2-7	TGTGCCAGTAGTAATGTCTACGAGCAGTACTTC	CASSNVYEQYF
NA	TRBV12-3/TRBV12-4	NA	TRBJ2-5	TGTGCCAGCAGTTTGGGGGCAGAACAAGAGACCCAGTACTTC	CASSLGAEQETQYF
NA	TRBV7-9	few	TRBJ1-1	TGTGCCAGCATACAGGGCCTGCGGAACACTGAAGCTTTCTTT	CASIQGLRNTEAFF
TRBD1	TRBV5-1	NA	TRBJ1-5	TGCGCCAGCAGCACCGGACAGGGGGATCAGCCCCAGCATTTT	CASSTGQGDQPQHF
TRBD1	TRBV25-1	NA	TRBJ1-6	TGTGCCAGCAGTGAGGCAGGGGGAGGTAGATCACCCCTCCACTTT	CASSEAGGGRSPLHF
TRBD1	TRBV29-1	few	TRBJ2-2	TGCAGCGTGGAAGAAGCCGGGACAGGGGCCGGGGAGCTGTTTTTT	CSVEEAGTGAGELFF
NA	TRBV29-1	NA	TRBJ1-2	TGCAGCGCCGCAATCAGGGGTGGCTATGGCTACACCTTC	CSAAIRGGYGYTF
NA	TRBV28	NA	TRBJ1-3	TGTGCCAGCAGTAGGGATGGACGTAGCACCATATATTTT	CASSRDGRSTIYF
NA	TRBV7-2	few	TRBJ2-3	TGTGCCAGCAGCTTCCTTACTAGCTCTGGGGCAGATACGCAGTATTTT	CASSFLTSSGADTQYF
TRBD1	TRBV11-2	many	TRBJ1-3	TGTGCCAGCAGCACGGGACAGATAAACACCATATATTTT	CASSTGQINTIYF
NA	TRBV20-1	NA	TRBJ2-5	TGCAGTGCTAGAAGGAACAGGTACCAAGAGGCCCAGTACTTC	CSARRNRYQEAQYF
NA	TRBV5-6	NA	TRBJ1-5	TGTGCCAGCAGCTTGGCCGGTTACCAGCCCCAGCATTTT	CASSLAGYQPQHF
NA	TRBV4-3	NA	TRBJ2-2	TGCGCCGGCAGCCAGGCCCGTGGCGGCCAAAGAAACACCGGGGAGCTGTTTTTT	CAGSQARGGQRNTGELFF
NA	TRBV24-1	NA	TRBJ2-3	TGTGCCACCAGCTCCCCCCTGGCGGCAGGCACAGATACGCAGTATTTT	CATSSPLAAGTDTQYF
NA	TRBV7-8	many	TRBJ2-5	TGTGCCAGCAGGGTCCTAGAGACCCAGTACTTC	CASRVLETQYF
NA	TRBV3-1	NA	TRBJ2-1	TGTGCCAGCAGCCAAGAACCGTTCTATGAGCAGTTCTTC	CASSQEPFYEQFF
NA	TRBV7-2	NA	TRBJ2-1	TGTGCCAGCAGCTTTAATATCCGTGAGCAGTTCTTC	CASSFNIREQFF
NA	TRBV20-1	NA	TRBJ2-3	TGCAGTGCTAGAGGTTGGTGGGGCGCAGATACGCAGTATTTT	CSARGWWGADTQYF
TRBD2	TRBV20-1	NA	TRBJ2-3	TGCAGTGCTAGAGATAGCGGGCGCACGGTAGATACGCAGTATTTT	CSARDSGRTVDTQYF
TRBD1	TRBV3-1	many	TRBJ2-7	TGTGCCAGCAGCCAAGAATGGGACAGAGCCTACGAGCAGTACTTC	CASSQEWDRAYEQYF
NA	TRBV7-9	few	TRBJ1-5	TGTGCCAGCAGCTTAGAGGGGATCCAGCCCCAGCATTTT	CASSLEGIQPQHF
NA	TRBV12-3/TRBV12-4	NA	TRBJ1-2	TGTGCCAGCAGTTTAGGCCAGCGGCAGCCTAACTATGGCTACACCTTC	CASSLGQRQPNYGYTF
NA	TRBV7-8	NA	TRBJ2-2	TGTGCCAGCAGTTCGCTTTGGGGGGAGCTGTTTTTT	CASSSLWGELFF
NA	TRBV3-1	NA	TRBJ2-1	TGTGCCAGCAGCCAAGTTGACAATGAGCAGTTCTTC	CASSQVDNEQFF
NA	TRBV15	few	TRBJ2-1	TGTGCCACCAGCAGAGCTTCCGGCTACAATGAGCAGTTCTTC	CATSRASGYNEQFF
NA	TRBV20-1	NA	TRBJ2-7	TGCAGTGCTGGCTCAGGTGGCTTCTACGAGCAGTACTTC	CSAGSGGFYEQYF
NA	TRBV7-9	NA	TRBJ1-2	TGTTCCAGCAGTTTAGGGGTTGGCTACACCTTC	CSSSLGVGYTF
NA	TRBV9	NA	TRBJ2-1	TGTGCCAGCGCAATGAACCCGGGCAATGAGCAGTTCTTC	CASAMNPGNEQFF
TRBD1	TRBV7-3	NA	TRBJ2-3	TGTGCCGGCAGCCACGACAGGGGGCGCGCGGGCACAGATACGCAGTATTTT	CAGSHDRGRAGTDTQYF
TRBD1	TRBV6-6	NA	TRBJ2-3	TGTGCCAGCAGCAAGGAGGACAGGGTTGGTAATACGCAGTATTTT	CASSKEDRVGNTQYF
TRBD1	TRBV7-2	NA	TRBJ1-5	TGTGCCAGCAGCTCCCAGGGGGCGATTACCAATCAGCCCCAGCATTTT	CASSSQGAITNQPQHF
NA	TRBV6-6	few	TRBJ2-5	TGTGCCAGCAGTTACTTCGACGGAGAGACCCAGTACTTC	CASSYFDGETQYF
TRBD1	TRBV5-8	few	TRBJ2-5	TGTGCCAGCAGCCAAATGAGCAGGGGGCTGGGAGAGACCCAGTACTTC	CASSQMSRGLGETQYF
NA	TRBV4-3	NA	TRBJ1-4	TGCGCCAGCAGCCAATCAGGGTTTACAAAACTGTTTTTT	CASSQSGFTKLFF
NA	TRBV29-1	many	TRBJ1-1	TGCAGCGTGGTCGGACAGTTCATGAACACTGAAGCTTTCTTT	CSVVGQFMNTEAFF
TRBD2	TRBV11-2	many	TRBJ2-1	TGTGCCAGCAGCTTATTTGGTCGAGCGGGAGATGGCAATGAGCAGTTCTTC	CASSLFGRAGDGNEQFF
NA	TRBV3-1	few	TRBJ1-4	TGTGCCAGCAGCCAAGATAATCATGGTGAAAAACTGTTTTTT	CASSQDNHGEKLFF
NA	TRBV6-5	NA	TRBJ2-5	TGTGCCAGCACACACCAAGTGGGAGAGACCCAGTACTTC	CASTHQVGETQYF
NA	TRBV12-3/TRBV12-4	NA	TRBJ1-1	TGTGCCAGCAGGTTTGGACAGTCGAACACTGAAGCTTTCTTT	CASRFGQSNTEAFF
NA	TRBV6-6	few	TRBJ2-7	TGTGCCAGCAGGTCCCCCGGGACGGGCGAGCAGTACTTC	CASRSPGTGEQYF
TRBD1	TRBV29-1	NA	TRBJ1-2	TGCAGCGTTGATCGGACAGGGCCCGGGGTCTATGGCTACACCTTC	CSVDRTGPGVYGYTF
TRBD1	TRBV29-1	NA	TRBJ2-2	TGCAGCGCCCCTGACAGGGAAGTCACCGGGGAGCTGTTTTTT	CSAPDREVTGELFF
NA	TRBV7-2	NA	TRBJ1-2	TGTGCCAGCAGCTTGGAAGGGTGGGGTGGCTACACCTTC	CASSLEGWGGYTF
NA	TRBV4-3	few	TRBJ2-1	TGCGCCAGCAGCCAAGATCAGTGGGGCTACAATGAGCAGTTCTTC	CASSQDQWGYNEQFF
NA	TRBV19	few	TRBJ1-2	TGTGCCAGTAGCCGCGGGGGGACAAAAACTTCCTATGGCTACACCTTC	CASSRGGTKTSYGYTF
NA	TRBV20-1	NA	TRBJ1-2	TGCAGTGCCCCCGGGGTTGGCTATGGCTACACCTTC	CSAPGVGYGYTF
TRBD1	TRBV20-1	NA	TRBJ1-1	TGCAGGGCGGACAGGGATCACACTGAAGCTTTCTTT	CRADRDHTEAFF
NA	TRBV5-1	NA	TRBJ1-2	TGCGCCAGCAGCTTGGAAGGTGCTAACTATGGCTACACCTTC	CASSLEGANYGYTF
TRBD1	TRBV5-1	NA	TRBJ2-6	TGCGCCAGCAGCTTACAGGGGGTGACTGGGGCCAACGTCCTGACTTTC	CASSLQGVTGANVLTF
NA	TRBV4-2	NA	TRBJ1-1	TGTGCCAGCAGCCAAGATAGGGGATACACTCGTGAAGCTTTCTTT	CASSQDRGYTREAFF
NA	TRBV7-3	few	TRBJ1-1	TGTGCCAGCAGCTTAACGGAGCCCCACGGACTAAACACTGAAGCTTTCTTT	CASSLTEPHGLNTEAFF
NA	TRBV5-1	many	TRBJ2-5	TGTGCCAGCAGCTTAGTTGTCGGAGGGGAGACCCAGTACTTC	CASSLVVGGETQYF
NA	TRBV12-3/TRBV12-4	NA	TRBJ1-6	TGTGCCAGCAGTTTTGGACTGAGCTCCTATAATTCACCCCTCCACTTT	CASSFGLSSYNSPLHF
TRBD1	TRBV12-3/TRBV12-4	NA	TRBJ2-1	TGTGCCAGCAGTCCGGGACAGGGGGCCCACAATGAGCAGTTCTTC	CASSPGQGAHNEQFF
NA	TRBV3-1	NA	TRBJ2-7	TGTGCCAGCAGCCAAGGGGAGTCCTACGAGCAGTACTTC	CASSQGESYEQYF
NA	TRBV14	few	TRBJ2-5	TGTGCCAGCAGCCAAGAGTCGGGCCGCAGGACCCAGTACTTC	CASSQESGRRTQYF
NA	TRBV11-2	NA	TRBJ1-1	TGTGCCAGCAGCTCCCAAAGGGGCGCTGAAGCTTTCTTT	CASSSQRGAEAFF